The entry below describes one TCR beta chain. Which antigen it targets is not known. Nothing much larger sits one base from this clone, and base qualities are not available. Reading the label with the study, this specimen's time point is: pretreatment peripheral blood. A cohort of around 28 patients with locally advanced or metastatic urothelial carcinoma, treated at Memorial Sloan Kettering on a trial protocol, was included. Peripheral blood mononuclear cells were collected pretreatment and during treatment, with between 1 and 8 total time points per patient. The Qiagen DNeasy Blood extraction kit was used to purify genomic DNA from total PBMCs and tumor samples. Collected pretreatment and during treatment, PBMCs were isolated and stored as previously described. At the junction V is shortened by 4 bases and J by 0 bases, with 13 bases in between. Sequences MNHNY (CDR1) and SVGAGI (CDR2) are obtained from the germline V gene (reference sequence). Spanning cysteine to phenylalanine, the CDR3 consists of 16 amino acids. The read is trimmed to its CDR3 DNA, 48 bases read in frame from base 1.

Each PCR received spiked-in synthetic TCR analog templates so that absolute template abundance could be estimated from read counts. The immunoSEQ assay was used to amplify TCRbeta CDR3 regions from genomic DNA with bias-controlled V and J gene primers. Sequencing of rearranged TCRbeta segments was done at approximately 20X coverage. In the paper's pipeline: Sequencing errors were corrected by clustering and CDR3s were annotated against IMGT to assign V, D and J genes. Downstream analyses used only productive TCRbeta rearrangements and left out out-of-frame or stop-codon sequences. Clonality was computed as one minus Shannon entropy normalized by the log of the number of unique productive sequences. Fisher's exact test with Benjamini-Hochberg correction, using a cutoff of adjusted p below 0.01, was how clones that differed between time points or between blood and tumor were identified. Here the immuneACCESS table is served through TCRdb, limited to in-frame sequences with V and J called. Missing clones are a known gap in these copies; in checked studies unresolved V genes cover under half, and the rest lacks a known reason. Clonal size and the V and J genes are those of that table, whereas D and trimming came from the DNA. This sample is represented by 60,000 to 70,000 clones; over 75% of them were singletons. Roughly 1.6% of the sample rests with the top ten.

This sample stems from a study of PD-L1 blockade in urothelial cancer (TCRdb year 2017). Regarding the complete study: Therapy was started around 2014 for all patients, and atezolizumab 1,200 mg was administered intravenously every 3 weeks. About 85% of the roughly 29 patients were males with bladder-origin urothelial cancer, and about 65% of the roughly 29 reported a prior smoking history. Patients had an ECOG performance status of 0 or 1 and had received between 0 and 3 prior chemotherapy regimens. Blood samples were analyzed at two time points: 3 weeks after treatment start (second dose) and 6 weeks after treatment start. Blood samples gave median yields of around 150,000 T cells and 80,000 or so unique TCRs, along with a median clonality of approximately 0.08. An exploratory multi-omic analysis was conducted of the somatic, immune and clinical correlates of response to PD-L1 blockade with atezolizumab in urothelial cancer. Pretreatment tumor samples, along with matched peripheral blood collected serially before and after atezolizumab treatment, underwent TCR sequencing. Progression-free survival longer than 6 months counted as durable clinical benefit, and TCR features were additionally tested against both progression-free and overall survival. In the same patients, whole exome sequencing and RNA sequencing of pretreatment tumors were performed in addition to TCR sequencing. Durable clinical benefit was achieved by nine patients and was not achieved by 20 patients. Pretreatment blood TCR-seq was available for 30 or so patients, at least one posttreatment blood collection was obtained for around 25 patients, and tumor TCR-seq was available for around 25 patients.

The study at large found these results: A pretreatment peripheral blood TCR clonality below the median was linked to improved progression-free and overall survival. Greater expansion of tumor-associated TCR clones in peripheral blood 3 weeks after the start of treatment was observed in patients with durable benefit (n of about 20, p = 0.022). Because the sample size was small (n of about 29) and many exploratory analyses were performed, the results are intended to be hypothesis-generating.

The chain is assembled from TRBV6-6 and TRBJ1-5; the D gene cannot be named for sure. Specimen: PBMCs, collected around atezolizumab (anti-PD-L1) treatment. This receptor was identified in a man between 65 and 85 years old with urothelial cancer. This receptor has the CDR3 CASSFPQSYSNQPQHF. At the DNA level, the sequence is TGTGCCAGCAGTTTTCCCCAGTCTTATAGCAATCAGCCCCAGCATTTT.